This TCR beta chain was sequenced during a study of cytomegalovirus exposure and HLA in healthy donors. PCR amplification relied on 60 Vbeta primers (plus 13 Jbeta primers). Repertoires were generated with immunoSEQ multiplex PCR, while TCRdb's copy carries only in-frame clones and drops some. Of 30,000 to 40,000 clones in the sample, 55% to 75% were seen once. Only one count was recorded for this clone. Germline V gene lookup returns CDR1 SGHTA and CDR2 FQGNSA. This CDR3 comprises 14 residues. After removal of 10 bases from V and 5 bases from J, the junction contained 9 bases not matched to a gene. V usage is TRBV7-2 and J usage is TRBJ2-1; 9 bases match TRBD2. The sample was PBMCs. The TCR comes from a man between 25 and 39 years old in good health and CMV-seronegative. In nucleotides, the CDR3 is TGTGCCAACAGGAGCGGGGGGATTAACAATGAGCAGTTCTTC. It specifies CANRSGGINNEQFF.